One sample yielded the 20 T cell receptor beta chains listed below, sequenced in a study of CD8 T cells in ankylosing spondylitis. TCRdb reanalysed the 5' RACE reads using MiXCR and keeps one entry per CDR3 protein. The table has some 270,000 distinct CDR3 sequences, around 32% seen once. The sequenced sample consisted of blood, either unsorted or a sorted T cell fraction (not recorded which). These receptors were obtained from a male donor with ankylosing spondylitis or in good health (not recorded which).

This clonotype was recorded a few times. The chain uses TRBV6-1 and TRBJ1-5; tentative D call: TRBD1 (5 bases). The CDR3 spans 13 residues. Deletions cut 6 bases from V and 7 bases from J, with 13 bases between. Germline lookup yields CDR1 MNHNS and CDR2 SASEGT. The CDR3: CASRRQRGQPQHF. CDR3 nucleotides: TGTGCCAGCAGGAGACAGCGTGGCCAGCCCCAGCATTTT.

This clonotype was recorded a few times. The genes are TRBV12-3 or TRBV12-4 and TRBJ2-7; maybe TRBD2 (5 bases). V gave up 2 bases and J gave up 5 bases, with 7 bases separating them. This CDR3 region has 12 residues. This CDR3 reads CASSLIGDEQYF. CDR3 nucleotide sequence: TGTGCCAGCAGTTTAATCGGGGACGAGCAGTACTTC.

This clonotype was detected once. The rearrangement uses TRBV9 and TRBJ2-1, with 11 nucleotides matching TRBD2. J was trimmed by 7 bases and V by 0 bases; bases with no gene match: 3. From germline, CDR1 is SGDLS and CDR2 YYNGEE. The CDR3 runs 15 residues. The CDR3 loop reads CASSVELAGANEQFF. CDR3 DNA: TGTGCCAGCAGCGTAGAACTAGCGGGGGCGAATGAGCAGTTCTTC. The whole variable domain, filled in from reference TRBV9 and TRBJ2-1, reads DSGVTQTPKHLITATGQRVTLRCSPRSGDLSVYWYQQSLDQGLQFLIQYYNGEERAKGNILERFSAQQFPDLHSELNLSSLELGDSALYFCASSVELAGANEQFFGPGTRLTVL.

This sequence joins TRBV29-1 and TRBJ2-5; 7 bases map to TRBD2. This CDR3 spans 12 amino acids. The V gene's germline CDR1 is SQVTM and CDR2 ANQGSEA. V was pared by 4 bases and J by 3 bases, with 2 bases of the junction left unmatched. The CDR3 sequence is CSVVGGEETQYF. CDR3 sequence (DNA): TGCAGCGTTGTGGGGGGGGAAGAGACCCAGTACTTC.

As regards this clonotype: Without the conserved terminal phenylalanine or tryptophan, this CDR3 likely stems from a read error. The DNA is left out, because the CDR3 cannot be placed on it with certainty; the CDR3 is given as TCRdb lists it. CDR3 sequence: CSVRTGTL. The chain joins TRBV29-1 to TRBJ1-1. From germline, CDR1 is SQVTM and CDR2 ANQGSEA. The CDR3 is made up of 8 amino acids, end residues included.

The rearrangement joins TRBV27 to TRBJ2-1, with D tentatively TRBD1 (5 bases). The CDR3 is made up of 15 amino acids. V lost 4 bases, J lost 4 bases, and 14 bases lay in between. Per the germline V gene, CDR1 is MNHEY and CDR2 is SMNVEV (reference sequence). The CDR3 protein is CASSWTSHRYNEQFF. CDR3 DNA: TGTGCCAGCAGTTGGACCAGCCACAGGTACAATGAGCAGTTCTTC.

V and J are TRBV5-1 and TRBJ1-6; tentatively, D is TRBD1 (6 bases). The germline V and J ends were trimmed by 4 bases and 9 bases, with 29 bases remaining between them. The germline V gene has CDR1 SGHRS and CDR2 YFSETQ. The CDR3 is 19 amino acids. As DNA, the CDR3 is TGCGCCAGCAGCCCTCACAGGGTTTCACCCAATGACGGAAGTTCACCCCTCCACTTT. Residues: CASSPHRVSPNDGSSPLHF.

V usage is TRBV6-1 and J usage is TRBJ2-7, with TRBD1 identical over 8 bases. There are 15 residues in the CDR3. The germline CDR1 and CDR2 sequences are MNHNS and SASEGT. V was clipped by 5 bases and J by 6 bases; unmatched bases: 12. The CDR3 DNA reads TGTGCCAGCAGTCCACCGGGACAGGTGAAGGGCGAGCAGTACTTC. This translates into CASSPPGQVKGEQYF.

The V and J genes are TRBV20-1 and TRBJ2-7; 7 positions agree with TRBD1. The CDR3 is made up of 14 amino acids. Germline V gene lookup returns CDR1 DFQATT and CDR2 SNEGSKA (reference sequence). J was trimmed by 7 bases and V by 2 bases; bases with no gene match: 11. The CDR3 spells CSARRQGPFLEQYF. Here the CDR3 DNA reads TGCAGTGCTAGAAGACAGGGCCCCTTTTTGGAGCAGTACTTC.

The chain combines TRBV12-3 or TRBV12-4 with TRBJ1-5, with D possibly TRBD1 on 5 matching bases. V lost 4 bases and J 5 bases, leaving 12 bases between the germline ends. This CDR3 region has 14 residues. The DNA of the CDR3 is TGTGCCAGCAGTTCCCCAGGGAGTGATCAGCCCCAGCATTTT. Its protein is CASSSPGSDQPQHF.

The sample holds a few counts of this clonotype. The J gene is TRBJ1-1, the V gene TRBV7-9; TRBD1 aligns across 8 bases. J lost 0 bases, V lost 5 bases, and 5 bases had no gene match. Looked up from germline, CDR1 is SEHNR and CDR2 is FQNEAQ (reference sequence). This CDR3 comprises 15 residues. CDR3 in amino acids: CASSLRQGLNTEAFF. The CDR3 DNA follows: TGTGCCAGCAGCCTTAGACAGGGGTTGAACACTGAAGCTTTCTTT.

This clonotype was seen a few times. J is TRBJ2-3 and V is TRBV12-3 or TRBV12-4; 11 nucleotides agree with TRBD2. The CDR3 totals 15 residues. The V and J ends lost 6 bases and 6 bases, in that order; junction bases with no gene match: 8. CDR3 nucleotide sequence: TGTGCCAGCAGCATAGCGGGGGGGTATGCCGATACGCAGTATTTT. This encodes CASSIAGGYADTQYF.

This clonotype was seen many times. This chain joins TRBV11-1 and TRBJ2-1; TRBD2 agrees at 7 bases. Germline-derived CDR1 and CDR2 are SGHAT and FQDESV (reference sequence). This CDR3 has 16 residues. Trimming cost V 4 bases and J 7 bases; bases outside gene matches: 13. CDR3 amino acids: CASSWEGRSGTNEQFF. The CDR3 DNA sequence: TGTGCCAGCAGCTGGGAGGGCAGGAGTGGTACGAATGAGCAGTTCTTC.

This chain links TRBV29-1 with TRBJ2-3, with D uncertain. The CDR3 is 13 amino acids. The germline gives CDR1 SQVTM, CDR2 ANQGSEA. V was pared by 4 bases and J by 0 bases, with 8 bases between. This CDR3 is CSVAESSTDTQYF. The CDR3 DNA reads TGCAGCGTTGCTGAATCTAGCACAGATACGCAGTATTTT.

This chain joins TRBV6-6 and TRBJ1-2, with a tentative D call TRBD1 (6 bases). Trimming shortened V by 0 bases and J by 7 bases, and 9 bases separated the two germline ends. CDR3 length equals 13 residues. Germline CDR1 and CDR2: MNHNY and SVGAGI (reference sequence). The CDR3 bases are TGTGCCAGCAGTTACTCTACAGGGTCTGGCTACACCTTC. Amino acids: CASSYSTGSGYTF.

The V gene is TRBV20-1, the J gene TRBJ2-7, with D perhaps matching TRBD1 (6 bases). The CDR3 length is 14 residues. Germline V gene lookup returns CDR1 DFQATT and CDR2 SNEGSKA (reference sequence). With 5 bases removed from V and 5 bases from J, the gap between germline ends came to 19 bases. This CDR3 is CSAQSRAGADEQYF. The CDR3 nucleotides are TGCAGTGCTCAATCCCGGGCAGGGGCGGACGAGCAGTACTTC.

This sequence joins TRBV20-1 and TRBJ2-1; perhaps D is TRBD1 or TRBD2 (7 bases each). This CDR3 contains 15 residues. V lost 5 bases and J lost 0, with 14 bases in between. The V gene's germline CDR1 is DFQATT and CDR2 SNEGSKA (reference sequence). The CDR3 DNA is TGCAGTGCTCTCAGGGGGGGGGCCTCCTACAATGAGCAGTTCTTC. Its translation: CSALRGGASYNEQFF.

The chain carries TRBV12-3 or TRBV12-4 and TRBJ1-3, with unresolved D. The CDR3 is 14 residues long. The V end was cut by 2 bases, the J end by 0 bases, with 5 bases between. The CDR3 reads CASSLLDSGNTIYF. The CDR3 DNA is TGTGCCAGCAGTTTATTGGACTCTGGAAACACCATATATTTT.

The chain carries TRBV20-1 and TRBJ2-5, with D perhaps matching TRBD1 (5 bases). CDR3 length: 14 residues. Germline V gene data show CDR1 as DFQATT and CDR2 as SNEGSKA (reference sequence). The V end was cut by 6 bases, the J end by 0 bases, with 14 bases between. The CDR3 reads CSARTSQYQETQYF. The CDR3 region has the DNA TGCAGTGCCCGGACAAGTCAGTACCAAGAGACCCAGTACTTC.

The chain links TRBV6-1 to TRBJ2-3; TRBD2 agrees at 13 bases. The CDR3 contains 16 residues. The trim removed 6 bases at V and 1 base at J, leaving 4 bases unmatched. Germline assignment: CDR1 MNHNS and CDR2 SASEGT. The CDR3 sequence: CASRGTSGDRTDTQYF. The CDR3 nucleotides are TGTGCCAGCAGGGGGACTAGCGGGGATCGCACAGATACGCAGTATTTT.